This T cell receptor (beta chain) was recovered during a study of blood T cell repertoires in COVID-19. Study as a whole: The study drew acute and convalescent COVID-19 samples from the United States, Italy and Spain.

The age range of participants was 18 to 89 years, with residence in about 25 US areas. This clone was found a few times. Original data processing: Counts of nucleated cells, estimated from reference gene primer amplification, were obtained. Generated by immunoSEQ multiplex PCR, the TCRdb table keeps only in-frame clones and is missing some. The D gene and trimming were derived from the DNA, and the V and J assignments and clone size from that table. The sample has 150,000 to 200,000 clones, approximately 92% seen once. The CDR3 is 14 amino acids. Per germline, CDR1 SGHAT and CDR2 FQNNGV. Trimming at V came to 1 base and at J to 2 bases, leaving 2 bases not matched to a gene.

This sequence joins TRBV11-2 and TRBJ2-7; 7 nucleotides agree with TRBD1. Sequencing was performed on PBMCs or T cells enriched from blood (not recorded which). The sequence was obtained from a middle-aged woman with acute COVID-19. The CDR3 DNA reads as TGTGCCAGCAGCTTAGGGGACAGAGCCTACGAGCAGTACTTC. This encodes CASSLGDRAYEQYF.